The 2 T cell receptor beta chains below were found in one sample sequenced in a study of identical twins. One entry per CDR3 protein, called by TCRdb with MiXCR from the 5' RACE reads. This sample has more than 200,000 distinct CDR3 sequences, with about 14% found just once. The sequenced material came from memory (CD45RO+) T cells sorted from blood. The receptors were gathered from a woman in her late teens or twenties in good health.

V usage is TRBV15 and J usage is TRBJ2-3; 7 bases align to TRBD1. The CDR3 sequence is 19 residues long. Per the germline V gene, CDR1 is LNHNV and CDR2 is YYDKDF (reference sequence). V was clipped by 3 bases and J by 2 bases; unmatched bases: 17. The chain's CDR3 is CATSSPRAATGPFTDTQYF. CDR3 DNA: TGTGCCACCAGCAGTCCCCGTGCCGCGACAGGGCCCTTCACAGATACGCAGTATTTT. Full variable domain (missing parts from reference TRBV15 and TRBJ2-3): DAMVIQNPRYQVTQFGKPVTLSCSQTLNHNVMYWYQQKSSQAPKLLFHYYDKDFNNEADTPDNFQSRRPNTSFCFLDIRSPGLGDTAMYLCATSSPRAATGPFTDTQYFGPGTRLTVL.

This clonotype was detected many times. This sequence joins TRBV12-3 or TRBV12-4 and TRBJ1-1, with D maybe TRBD1 (6 bases). V lost 5 bases, J lost 6 bases, and 16 bases lay in between. The CDR3 extends over 14 amino acids. The CDR3 DNA is TGTGCCAGCAGTAAAGGCCCCGGACAGTCTGAAGCTTTCTTT. Protein: CASSKGPGQSEAFF.